The sequence of this T cell receptor beta chain was determined in a study of T cells in Graves' hyperthyroidism and ophthalmopathy. Amplified TCR beta CDR3 regions derived from RNA transcripts. The HTBI primer set drove a first-round RT-PCR of the TCR CDR3. TCRdb processed the multiplex PCR reads anew with MiXCR; each CDR3 protein has one entry. The table includes fewer than 350,000 distinct CDR3 sequences, roughly 15% detected once. V was pared by 4 bases and J by 6 bases, with 1 base of the junction left unmatched. Germline CDR1 and CDR2: SGHTA and FQGTGA. The CDR3 extends over 15 amino acids. The source of this sequence is a woman between 50 and 59 years old with Graves' hyperthyroidism that later progressed to Graves' ophthalmopathy. Sequencing used blood. The rearrangement uses TRBV7-3 and TRBJ2-2; 14 bases are a match to TRBD2. The CDR3 spells CASSSTSGRAGELFF. The CDR3, as DNA: TGTGCCAGCAGCTCGACTAGCGGGAGGGCCGGGGAGCTGTTTTTT.